A selection of T cell receptor beta chains follows, all from one sample in a study of high-grade serous ovarian cancer treatment subgroups. Sequencing was performed with immunoSEQ multiplex PCR; in TCRdb, only in-frame clones are kept and a portion is missing. This sample yields about 36,000 clones, of which 79% are seen a single time; 3.1% belongs to the top ten. The sequenced sample was tumor tissue. Receptor source: a human donor with high-grade serous ovarian cancer. The conserved cysteine and the conserved F or W are not part of the CDR3 here.

V	J	CDR3
TRBV10-1	TRBJ2-1	ANQHGTSDDRTYNEQF
TRBV9	TRBJ1-2	ASSVDVGGVYGYT
TRBV25-1	TRBJ1-3	ASSPRESRNTIY
TRBV18	TRBJ2-3	ASSPPFSPDTQY
TRBV7-6	TRBJ1-1	ASSLGSTLATEAF
TRBV7-2	TRBJ2-5	ASSLTGLGETQY
TRBV28	TRBJ2-7	ASSLSRGLGEQY
TRBV11-2	TRBJ2-5	ASSSRKGPRTPTETQY
TRBV4-2	TRBJ2-2	ASSLRVAGETGELF
TRBV19	TRBJ1-5	ASSNRDNQPQH
TRBV30	TRBJ2-7	AWRRTEYEQY
TRBV7-2	TRBJ1-1	ASSSVQATEAF
TRBV21-1	TRBJ1-2	ASEGGLYGYT
TRBV7-9	TRBJ2-1	ASSVYGYNEQF
TRBV11-3	TRBJ2-1	ASSPDRARNEQF
TRBV28	TRBJ1-3	ASSLEDGQSKPSLVSGNTIY
TRBV11-2	TRBJ2-5	ASSSNDRGERETQY
TRBV6-5	TRBJ1-4	ASSSDLNEKLF
TRBV27	TRBJ2-3	ASSFRLAGVKTDTQY
TRBV28	TRBJ2-5	ASSWREVGRETQY
TRBV4-1	TRBJ2-4	ASSRTENIQY
TRBV7-2	TRBJ2-1	ASSFWGNEQF
TRBV5-8	TRBJ1-4	ASSLATQNEKLF
TRBV28	TRBJ2-1	ASSLSGGRNEQF
TRBV7-3	TRBJ2-3	ASSLGQPGTDTQY
TRBV7-3	TRBJ2-1	ASSLMAGAGEQF
TRBV28	TRBJ1-2	ASSAKRSGHYGYT
TRBV5-4	TRBJ1-1	ASSSGGGLAF
TRBV18	TRBJ1-5	ASSRRENQPQH
TRBV29-1	TRBJ1-2	SVERSPGARSRGYT
TRBV11-3	TRBJ2-2	ASSLKTRTGELF
TRBV25-1	TRBJ2-7	ASRETSGTFYEQY
TRBV7-9	TRBJ2-1	ASSRSDLRTEQF
TRBV5-1	TRBJ2-1	ASSLGQGELDEQF
TRBV5-6	TRBJ1-2	ASSFAVTGTDYT
TRBV11-3	TRBJ1-3	ASSGGHLNTIY
TRBV28	TRBJ1-2	ASSLSGVNYGYT
TRBV30	TRBJ1-6	AWSQGVFFSPLH
TRBV27	TRBJ2-5	ASSLQTSGDGTQY
TRBV15	TRBJ2-4	ATSSLDRGGSIQY
TRBV5-8	TRBJ1-5	ASPAAGNQPQH
TRBV7-3	TRBJ2-7	ASSLDSGYEQY
TRBV5-1	TRBJ2-1	ASSIQTRAYNEQF
TRBV5-1	TRBJ2-1	ASSEDRPSYNEQF
TRBV9	TRBJ1-4	ASSVGNGGEKLF
TRBV7-3	TRBJ2-2	ASSTGQGWGGELF
TRBV28	TRBJ1-2	ASSSPRTVYGYT
TRBV12-5	TRBJ2-1	ASGLVRDTHYNEQF
TRBV7-1	TRBJ1-2	ASSLGKDGYT
TRBV29-1	TRBJ2-3	SVEAGQGSTDTQY
TRBV29-1	TRBJ2-7	SVTRGGTYEQY
TRBV7-2	TRBJ2-5	ASSRASVQETQY
TRBV5-8	TRBJ2-7	ASSRYRSWRGEQY
TRBV6-5	TRBJ2-1	ASSPREGGNNEQF
TRBV7-9	TRBJ2-1	ASSLGHRDVGEQF
TRBV11-3	TRBJ2-7	ASSLEASGIYEQY
TRBV27	TRBJ2-1	ASSPGLAGVDEQF
TRBV28	TRBJ1-2	ASQSFATGGFGYT
TRBV5-6	TRBJ2-3	ASSLGLDTQY
TRBV10-2	TRBJ2-3	ASSSGGSVTDTQY